The entry below describes one T cell receptor (beta chain). Its antigen is still unknown. Clones were read by immunoSEQ multiplex PCR, and TCRdb kept only the in-frame ones, dropping some. Here the sample spans about 120,000 clones, about 85% being singletons. The entry originates in a study of T cell responses to AZD1222 COVID-19 vaccine. Study findings and constraints: No day 14 peak samples; only post-peak repertoires were characterized. Clonal diversity was possibly underestimated, and white British individuals and females predominated among donors. Of spike-specific TCRs, nearly half reportedly target regions left unmutated in variants. Only a handful of AZD1222 recipients, five to seven in all, had baseline seropositivity.

From germline, CDR1 is SNHLY and CDR2 FYNNEI. Trimming removed 3 bases from V and 4 bases from J, with 1 base in between. The CDR3 is 11 residues long. This rearrangement joins TRBV2 to TRBJ1-3; the D is unclear. This sequence originates from an adult who received the AZD1222 COVID-19 vaccine. The sample here was peripheral blood, taken 28 days after the second AZD1222 dose. For the CDR3, the DNA is TGTGCCAGCAGTGAGGGAAACACCATATATTTT. Protein sequence: CASSEGNTIYF. Combining the CDR3 with reference TRBV2 and TRBJ1-3 gives the whole variable domain EPEVTQTPSHQVTQMGQEVILRCVPISNHLYFYWYRQILGQKVEFLVSFYNNEISEKSEIFDDQFSVERPDGSNFTLKIRSTKLEDSAMYFCASSEGNTIYFGEGSWLTVV.